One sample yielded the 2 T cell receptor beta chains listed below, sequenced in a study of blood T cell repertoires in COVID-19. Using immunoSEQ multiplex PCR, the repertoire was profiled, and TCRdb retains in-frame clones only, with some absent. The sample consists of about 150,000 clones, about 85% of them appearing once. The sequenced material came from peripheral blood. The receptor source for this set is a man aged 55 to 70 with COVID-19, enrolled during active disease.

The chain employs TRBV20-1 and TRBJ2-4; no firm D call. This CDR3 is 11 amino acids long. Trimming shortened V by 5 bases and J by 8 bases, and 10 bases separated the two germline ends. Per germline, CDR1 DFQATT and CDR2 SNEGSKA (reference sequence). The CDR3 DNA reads TGCAGTGCTCGTGCTTCGGACATTCAGTACTTC. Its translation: CSARASDIQYF.

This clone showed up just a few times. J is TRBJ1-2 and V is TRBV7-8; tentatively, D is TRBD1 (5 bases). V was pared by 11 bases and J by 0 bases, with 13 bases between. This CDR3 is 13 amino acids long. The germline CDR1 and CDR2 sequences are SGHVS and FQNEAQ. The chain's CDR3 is CAWSAGTNYGYTF. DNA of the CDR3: TGTGCCTGGTCGGCAGGGACTAACTATGGCTACACCTTC.